This T cell receptor (beta chain) was captured in a study of blood T cell repertoires in COVID-19. Across the whole study: Sources were T cells, B-cell-depleted T cells, or PBMCs; the material itself was cDNA or gDNA.

In the original workflow: Estimated nucleated cell counts came from reference gene primer amplification. Generated by immunoSEQ multiplex PCR, the TCRdb table keeps only in-frame clones and is missing some. V and J calls and clone size come straight from that table; D and trimming were deduced from the DNA. The sample contains approximately 60,000 clones, roughly 92% of which appear only once. In germline, CDR1 is LGHNA, CDR2 YNFKEQ. V was pared by 4 bases and J by 0 bases, with 10 bases of the junction left unmatched. This CDR3 has 20 amino acids. The sequenced sample consisted of peripheral blood. This sequence was found in a man aged 65 to 79 with active COVID-19. V is TRBV4-2 and J is TRBJ2-1; 15 bases match TRBD2. Here the CDR3 reads CASSRVGLAGGQTSYNEQFF. The CDR3 DNA sequence: TGTGCCAGCAGCCGAGTGGGACTAGCGGGGGGCCAAACCTCCTACAATGAGCAGTTCTTC.